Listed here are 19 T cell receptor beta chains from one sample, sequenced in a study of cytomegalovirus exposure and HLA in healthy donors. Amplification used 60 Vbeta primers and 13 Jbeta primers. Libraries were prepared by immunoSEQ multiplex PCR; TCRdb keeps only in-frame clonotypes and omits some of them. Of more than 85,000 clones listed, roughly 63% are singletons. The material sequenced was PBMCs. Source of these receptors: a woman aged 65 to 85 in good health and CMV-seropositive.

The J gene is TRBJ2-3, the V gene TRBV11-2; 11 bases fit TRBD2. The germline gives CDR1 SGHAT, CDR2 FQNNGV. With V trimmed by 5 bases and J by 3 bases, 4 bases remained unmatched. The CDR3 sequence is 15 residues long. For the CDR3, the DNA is TGTGCCAGCAGCATAATAGCGGGGGGGACAGATACGCAGTATTTT. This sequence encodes CASSIIAGGTDTQYF.

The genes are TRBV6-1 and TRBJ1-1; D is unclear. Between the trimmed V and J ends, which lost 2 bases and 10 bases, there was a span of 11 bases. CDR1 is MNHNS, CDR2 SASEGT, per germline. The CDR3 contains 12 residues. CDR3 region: CASSEIWAVAFF. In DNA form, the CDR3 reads TGTGCCAGCAGTGAAATATGGGCCGTAGCTTTCTTT.

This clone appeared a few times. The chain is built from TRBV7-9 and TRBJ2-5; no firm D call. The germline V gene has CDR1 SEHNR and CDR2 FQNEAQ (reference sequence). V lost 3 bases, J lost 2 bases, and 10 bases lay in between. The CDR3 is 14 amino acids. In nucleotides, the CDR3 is TGTGCCAGCAGCTTGTCGTCGGGTCAAGAGACCCAGTACTTC. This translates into CASSLSSGQETQYF.

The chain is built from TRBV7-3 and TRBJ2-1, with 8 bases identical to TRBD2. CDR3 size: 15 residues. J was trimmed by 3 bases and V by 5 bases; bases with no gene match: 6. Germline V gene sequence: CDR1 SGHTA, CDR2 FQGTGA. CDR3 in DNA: TGTGCCAGCAGCACCTCCGGGACTAGCTACAATGAGCAGTTCTTC. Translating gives CASSTSGTSYNEQFF.

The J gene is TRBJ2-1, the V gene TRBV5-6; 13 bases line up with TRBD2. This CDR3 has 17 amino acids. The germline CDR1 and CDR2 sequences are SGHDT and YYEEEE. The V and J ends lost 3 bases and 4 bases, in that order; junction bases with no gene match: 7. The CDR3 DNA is TGTGCCAGCAGCTGGAGGACTAGCGGGGGCCGGTACAATGAGCAGTTCTTC. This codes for CASSWRTSGGRYNEQFF.

CDR3 sequence (DNA): TGCGCCAGCAGCTTGACGACAGGGGGCGTTAATGAAAAACTGTTTTTT. Translated: CASSLTTGGVNEKLFF. This chain joins TRBV5-1 and TRBJ1-4; 10 bases agree with TRBD1. Germline CDR1 reads SGHRS; CDR2 reads YFSETQ. Losses at the gene ends were 1 base for V and 4 bases for J; bases not matched to a gene: 4. The CDR3 has 16 residues.

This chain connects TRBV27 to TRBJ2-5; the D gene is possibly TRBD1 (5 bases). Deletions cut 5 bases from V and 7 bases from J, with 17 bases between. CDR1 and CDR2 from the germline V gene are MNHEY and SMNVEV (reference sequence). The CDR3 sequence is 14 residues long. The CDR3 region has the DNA TGTGCCAGCAGTGCCAGGGCCGTTTATGGGACCCAGTACTTC. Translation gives CASSARAVYGTQYF.

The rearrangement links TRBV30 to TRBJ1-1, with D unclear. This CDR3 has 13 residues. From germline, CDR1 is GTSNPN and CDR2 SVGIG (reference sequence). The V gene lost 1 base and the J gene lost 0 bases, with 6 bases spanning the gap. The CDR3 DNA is TGTGCCTGGAGTGACCTACTGAACACTGAAGCTTTCTTT. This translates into CAWSDLLNTEAFF.

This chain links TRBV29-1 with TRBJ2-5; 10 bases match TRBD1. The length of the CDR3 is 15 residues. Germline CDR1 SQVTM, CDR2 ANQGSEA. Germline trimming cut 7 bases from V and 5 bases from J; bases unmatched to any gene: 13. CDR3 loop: CSAGQGRGGEETQYF. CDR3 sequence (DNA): TGCAGCGCGGGACAGGGGCGAGGTGGCGAGGAGACCCAGTACTTC.

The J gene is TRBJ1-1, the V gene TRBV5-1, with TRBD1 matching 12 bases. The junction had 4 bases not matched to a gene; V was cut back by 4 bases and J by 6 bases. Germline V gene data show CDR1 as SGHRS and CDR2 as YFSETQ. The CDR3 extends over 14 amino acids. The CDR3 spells CASSQGQGASEAFF. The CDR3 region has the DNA TGCGCCAGCAGCCAGGGACAGGGGGCTTCTGAAGCTTTCTTT.

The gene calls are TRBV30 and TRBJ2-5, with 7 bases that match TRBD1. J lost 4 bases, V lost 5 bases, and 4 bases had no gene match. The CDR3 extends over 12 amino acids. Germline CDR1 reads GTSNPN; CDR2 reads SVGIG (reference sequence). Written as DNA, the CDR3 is TGTGCCTGGGACAGGGATCGAGAGACCCAGTACTTC. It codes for CAWDRDRETQYF.

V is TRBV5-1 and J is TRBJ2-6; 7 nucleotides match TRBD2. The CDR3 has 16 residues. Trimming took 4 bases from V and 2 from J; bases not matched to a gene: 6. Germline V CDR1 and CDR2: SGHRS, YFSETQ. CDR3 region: CASSQQGGPGANVLTF. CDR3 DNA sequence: TGCGCCAGCAGCCAGCAGGGAGGGCCTGGGGCCAACGTCCTGACTTTC. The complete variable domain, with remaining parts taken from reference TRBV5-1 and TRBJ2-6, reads KAGVTQTPRYLIKTRGQQVTLSCSPISGHRSVSWYQQTPGQGLQFLFEYFSETQRNKGNFPGRFSGRQFSNSRSEMNVSTLELGDSALYLCASSQQGGPGANVLTFGAGSRLTVL.

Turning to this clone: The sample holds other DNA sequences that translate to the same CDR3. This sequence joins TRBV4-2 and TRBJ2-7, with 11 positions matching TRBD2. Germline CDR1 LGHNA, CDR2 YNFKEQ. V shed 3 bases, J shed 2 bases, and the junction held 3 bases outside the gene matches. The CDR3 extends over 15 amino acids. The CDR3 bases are TGTGCCAGCAGCCAGGCTAGCGGGGGGCCCTACGAGCAGTACTTC. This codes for CASSQASGGPYEQYF.

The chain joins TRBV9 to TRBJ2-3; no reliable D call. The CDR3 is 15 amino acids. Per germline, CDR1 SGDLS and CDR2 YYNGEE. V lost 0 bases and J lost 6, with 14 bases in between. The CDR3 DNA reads TGTGCCAGCAGCGTAGAAGGCAGCCCAGGTGATACGCAGTATTTT. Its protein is CASSVEGSPGDTQYF.

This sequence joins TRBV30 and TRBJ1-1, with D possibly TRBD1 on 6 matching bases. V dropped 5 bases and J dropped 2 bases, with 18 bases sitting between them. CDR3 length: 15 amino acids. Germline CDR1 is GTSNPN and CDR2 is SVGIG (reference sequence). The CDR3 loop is CAWGPVGGENTEAFF. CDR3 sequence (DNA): TGTGCCTGGGGTCCGGTAGGGGGGGAAAACACTGAAGCTTTCTTT.

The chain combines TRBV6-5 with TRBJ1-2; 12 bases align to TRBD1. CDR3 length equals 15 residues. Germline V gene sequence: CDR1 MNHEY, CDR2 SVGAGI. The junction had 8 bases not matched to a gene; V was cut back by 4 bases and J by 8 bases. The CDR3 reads CASSSTGTGGEGYTF. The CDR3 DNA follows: TGTGCCAGCAGTTCTACCGGGACAGGGGGCGAAGGCTACACCTTC.

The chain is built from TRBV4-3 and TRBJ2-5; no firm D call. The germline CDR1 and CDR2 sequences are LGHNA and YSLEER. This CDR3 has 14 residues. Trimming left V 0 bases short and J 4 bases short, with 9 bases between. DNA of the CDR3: TGCGCCAGCAGCCAAGAAATTTTAGCAGAGACCCAGTACTTC. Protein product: CASSQEILAETQYF.

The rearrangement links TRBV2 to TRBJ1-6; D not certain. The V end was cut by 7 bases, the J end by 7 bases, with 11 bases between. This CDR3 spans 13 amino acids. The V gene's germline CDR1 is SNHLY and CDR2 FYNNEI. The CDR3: CASKDAGNSPLHF. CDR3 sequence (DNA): TGTGCCAGCAAGGACGCGGGGAATTCACCCCTCCACTTT. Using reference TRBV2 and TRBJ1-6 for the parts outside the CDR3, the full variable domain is EPEVTQTPSHQVTQMGQEVILRCVPISNHLYFYWYRQILGQKVEFLVSFYNNEISEKSEIFDDQFSVERPDGSNFTLKIRSTKLEDSAMYFCASKDAGNSPLHFGNGTRLTVT.

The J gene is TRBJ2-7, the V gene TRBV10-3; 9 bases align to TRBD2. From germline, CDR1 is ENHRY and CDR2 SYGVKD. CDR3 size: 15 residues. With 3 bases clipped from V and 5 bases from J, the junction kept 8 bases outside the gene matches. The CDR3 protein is CAISETSGGIHEQYF. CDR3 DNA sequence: TGTGCCATCAGTGAAACGAGCGGGGGGATCCACGAGCAGTACTTC.